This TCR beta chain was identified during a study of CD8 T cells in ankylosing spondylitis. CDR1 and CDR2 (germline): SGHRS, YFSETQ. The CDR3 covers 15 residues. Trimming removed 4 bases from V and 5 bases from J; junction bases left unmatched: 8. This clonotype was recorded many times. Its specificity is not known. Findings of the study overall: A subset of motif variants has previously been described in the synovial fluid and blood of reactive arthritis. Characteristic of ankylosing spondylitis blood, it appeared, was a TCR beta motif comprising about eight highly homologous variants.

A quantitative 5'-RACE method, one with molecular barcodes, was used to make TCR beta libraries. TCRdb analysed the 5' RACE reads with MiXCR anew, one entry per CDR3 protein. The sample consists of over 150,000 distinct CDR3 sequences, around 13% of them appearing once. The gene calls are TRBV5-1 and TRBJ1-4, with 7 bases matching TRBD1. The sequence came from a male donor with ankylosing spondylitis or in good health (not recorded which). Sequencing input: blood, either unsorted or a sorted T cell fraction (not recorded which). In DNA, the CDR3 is TGCGCCAGCAGCACCACGACAGGGTTGAATGAAAAACTGTTTTTT. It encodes CASSTTTGLNEKLFF.